The 23 T cell receptor beta chains given below trace back to one sample, sequenced in a study of T-cell reconstitution after alpha-beta-depleted transplantation in children. Preparation of the TCRbeta library was carried out with unique molecular identifiers. TCRdb analysed the PCR reads with MiXCR anew, one entry per CDR3 protein. This table holds fewer than 750,000 distinct CDR3 sequences, 27% found once. The sequencing here drew on PBMCs, taken before TCRalphabeta/CD19-depleted stem cell transplant. The receptors come from a boy in the first two years of life with Wiskott-Aldrich syndrome, due to receive a stem cell transplant.

This clonotype was picked up a small number of times. In DNA, the CDR3 is TGCGCCAGCAGCCTTCCTAGTCCGGTGGCGAGGGGGATTGAGGTGTCCTACAATGAGCAGTTCTTC. As protein: CASSLPSPVARGIEVSYNEQFF. The chain carries TRBV4-1 and TRBJ2-1, with a weak D call TRBD1 (6 bases). The CDR3 has 22 residues. The V and J ends lost 4 bases and 1 base respectively, with 32 bases between them. The germline gives CDR1 MGHRA, CDR2 YSYEKL.

The chain couples TRBV6-1 to TRBJ2-1; 11 nucleotides line up with TRBD2. V was pared by 5 bases and J by 5 bases, with 5 bases of the junction left unmatched. This CDR3 region has 15 residues. Germline V lookup: CDR1 MNHNS, CDR2 SASEGT. CDR3 DNA sequence: TGTGCCAGCAGTCGCCCGGGACTAGCGGACAATGAGCAGTTCTTC. It translates to CASSRPGLADNEQFF.

V gene TRBV20-1 combines with J gene TRBJ1-6, with D hard to call. Germline CDR1 DFQATT, CDR2 SNEGSKA (reference sequence). This CDR3 region has 14 residues. Trimming cost V 6 bases and J 3 bases, with 12 bases left between them. The CDR3 reads CSAGPGGYNSPLHF. The CDR3 region has the DNA TGCAGTGCAGGACCCGGAGGCTATAATTCACCCCTCCACTTT.

The sample holds a few counts of this clonotype. This chain uses TRBV5-1 with TRBJ2-3; D uncertain. The germline gives CDR1 SGHRS, CDR2 YFSETQ. Trimming shortened V by 0 bases and J by 1 base, and 6 bases separated the two germline ends. The CDR3 runs to 14 residues. CDR3 protein: CASSLESRTDTQYF. The CDR3 DNA sequence: TGCGCCAGCAGCTTGGAGAGTCGCACAGATACGCAGTATTTT.

The chain has TRBV15 and TRBJ2-2; unclear D gene. In germline, CDR1 is LNHNV, CDR2 YYDKDF (reference sequence). There are 16 residues in the CDR3. The ends were cut back, 1 base at V and 4 bases at J, with 13 bases in the middle. In nucleotides, the CDR3 is TGTGCCACCAGCAGAGTAGCAGATTGGCGCACCGGGGAGCTGTTTTTT. Encoded protein: CATSRVADWRTGELFF.

This clonotype was found a few times. V usage is TRBV28 and J usage is TRBJ2-1; TRBD2 matches 8 bases. The CDR3 spans 15 residues. Germline values: CDR1 MDHEN, CDR2 SYDVKM. With 6 bases clipped from V and 5 bases from J, the junction kept 9 bases outside the gene matches. The CDR3 DNA reads as TGTGCCAGCAGCTCCACTAGCGGATATAACAATGAGCAGTTCTTC. Protein product: CASSSTSGYNNEQFF.

This clonotype was seen a handful of times. This chain links TRBV30 with TRBJ2-4; maybe TRBD2 (5 bases). This CDR3 region has 14 residues. CDR1 is GTSNPN, CDR2 SVGIG, per germline (reference sequence). Trimming pared 1 base from V and 4 bases from J, leaving 11 bases between. CDR3 residues: CAWSADRRKNIQYF. CDR3 in DNA: TGTGCCTGGAGTGCGGACCGGAGGAAAAACATTCAGTACTTC.

V gene TRBV7-9 combines with J gene TRBJ1-1; no clear D. V was cut by 2 bases and J by 0 bases, with 10 bases left in between. The CDR3 consists of 15 residues. Germline V CDR1 and CDR2: SEHNR, FQNEAQ (reference sequence). CDR3: CASSLQGQLNTEAFF. CDR3 coding DNA: TGTGCCAGCAGCTTACAAGGCCAGCTGAACACTGAAGCTTTCTTT.

The table lists this clonotype with a count of one. The chain joins TRBV7-9 to TRBJ2-7; unclear D gene. The germline V gene has CDR1 SEHNR and CDR2 FQNEAQ (reference sequence). The V end lost 1 base, the J end lost 7 bases, and 11 bases lay between the germline ends. The CDR3 has 13 residues. CDR3 in amino acids: CASSLVAQPEQYF. CDR3 nucleotides: TGTGCCAGCAGCTTAGTGGCTCAGCCGGAGCAGTACTTC. Full variable domain (missing parts from reference TRBV7-9 and TRBJ2-7): DTGVSQNPRHKITKRGQNVTFRCDPISEHNRLYWYRQTLGQGPEFLTYFQNEAQLEKSRLLSDRFSAERPKGSFSTLEIQRTEQGDSAMYLCASSLVAQPEQYFGPGTRLTVT.

V usage is TRBV29-1 and J usage is TRBJ2-5; D is unclear. The CDR3 contains 12 residues. V shed 1 base and J shed 5 bases, with 8 bases lying between them. The germline V gene has CDR1 SQVTM and CDR2 ANQGSEA. CDR3 residues: CSVEGSPETQYF. CDR3 DNA: TGCAGCGTTGAAGGGAGTCCGGAGACCCAGTACTTC. The full variable domain, completed using reference TRBV29-1 and TRBJ2-5, is SAVISQKPSRDICQRGTSLTIQCQVDSQVTMMFWYRQQPGQSLTLIATANQGSEATYESGFVIDKFPISRPNLTFSTLTVSNMSPEDSSIYLCSVEGSPETQYFGPGTRLLVL.

This clonotype was counted a few times. The chain is built from TRBV20-1 and TRBJ1-1; a weak D match, TRBD1 (5 bases). V gave up 0 bases and J gave up 0 bases, with 11 bases separating them. Germline CDR1 reads DFQATT; CDR2 reads SNEGSKA (reference sequence). This CDR3 spans 15 amino acids. The chain's CDR3 is CSARDPAGLNTEAFF. Here the CDR3 DNA reads TGCAGTGCTAGAGATCCGGCGGGACTGAACACTGAAGCTTTCTTT.

V is TRBV5-1 and J is TRBJ2-7, with D uncertain. CDR1 is SGHRS and CDR2 is YFSETQ in the germline V gene. V was shortened by 0 bases and J by 2 bases, with 12 bases between the two germline ends. The CDR3 is 15 amino acids. DNA for the CDR3: TGCGCCAGCAGCTTGGGTCTCCCACCAGCCTACGAGCAGTACTTC. It yields the protein CASSLGLPPAYEQYF.

The chain carries TRBV5-1 and TRBJ1-5; 9 nucleotides match TRBD1. The V segment lost 0 bases and the J segment 6 bases; nucleotides outside the gene matches: 4. CDR1 and CDR2 from the germline V gene are SGHRS and YFSETQ. The length of the CDR3 is 15 residues. CDR3 loop: CASSLGGQGSQPQHF. The CDR3 bases are TGCGCCAGCAGCTTGGGAGGACAGGGGAGTCAGCCCCAGCATTTT.

This chain uses TRBV20-1 with TRBJ2-3, with 10 bases matching TRBD1. With V trimmed by 1 base and J by 6 bases, 4 bases remained unmatched. The CDR3 has 14 residues. The germline V gene encodes CDR1 DFQATT and CDR2 SNEGSKA (reference sequence). The CDR3 bases are TGCAGTGCTAGAGGGACAGGGGGGGTGGATACGCAGTATTTT. Translating gives CSARGTGGVDTQYF.

The chain joins TRBV5-1 to TRBJ2-7; D may be TRBD2 (5 bases). CDR3 length: 13 residues. Trimming removed 5 bases at V and 6 bases at J, with 15 bases between. Germline assignment: CDR1 SGHRS and CDR2 YFSETQ. The CDR3 protein is CASSRDAEGEQYF. Here the CDR3 DNA reads TGCGCCAGCAGTCGAGACGCCGAGGGCGAGCAGTACTTC.

The V call is TRBV29-1, the J call TRBJ2-5; possibly TRBD2 for D (5 bases). Trimming shortened V by 4 bases and J by 1 base, and 7 bases separated the two germline ends. This CDR3 comprises 12 residues. Germline V CDR1 and CDR2: SQVTM, ANQGSEA. The CDR3: CSVGLSQETQYF. In DNA form, the CDR3 reads TGCAGCGTTGGACTATCCCAAGAGACCCAGTACTTC.

The chain carries TRBV27 and TRBJ2-1; 9 bases are a match to TRBD1. The germline gives CDR1 MNHEY, CDR2 SMNVEV (reference sequence). The J segment lost 7 bases and the V segment lost 6 bases, leaving 7 bases of the junction unmatched. The length of the CDR3 is 14 residues. CDR3 loop: CASRTGQGMNEQFF. In DNA form, the CDR3 reads TGTGCCAGCAGAACGGGACAGGGTATGAATGAGCAGTTCTTC.

The J gene is TRBJ2-1, the V gene TRBV27; D is undetermined. The CDR3 sequence is 20 residues long. V was shortened by 1 base and J by 2 bases, with 24 bases between the two germline ends. Germline values: CDR1 MNHEY, CDR2 SMNVEV (reference sequence). CDR3 nucleotides: TGTGCCAGCAGTTTATTAGCCCGTTTTCCCACATACGGCCCCTACAATGAGCAGTTCTTC. Encoded protein: CASSLLARFPTYGPYNEQFF.

This chain links TRBV29-1 with TRBJ2-3, with a possible D match to TRBD2 (6 bases). The CDR3 is 14 residues long. V dropped 1 base and J dropped 1 base, with 9 bases sitting between them. CDR1 is SQVTM, CDR2 ANQGSEA, per germline. The CDR3: CSVEGRDRTDTQYF. The CDR3 DNA reads TGCAGCGTTGAAGGGCGGGATCGCACAGATACGCAGTATTTT.

The rearrangement links TRBV6-5 to TRBJ2-7, with a tentative D call TRBD2 (6 bases). V lost 5 bases and J 0 bases, leaving 14 bases between the germline ends. The CDR3 spans 15 residues. The germline V gene encodes CDR1 MNHEY and CDR2 SVGAGI. Here the CDR3 reads CASSTSIRSSYEQYF. The CDR3 bases are TGTGCCAGCAGTACTAGCATTCGTAGCTCCTACGAGCAGTACTTC.

This sequence joins TRBV6-5 and TRBJ2-7, with 9 positions matching TRBD2. V trimming: 4 bases; J trimming: 3 bases; junction bases outside the gene matches: 10. The CDR3 length is 16 residues. Germline V gene data show CDR1 as MNHEY and CDR2 as SVGAGI. In DNA, the CDR3 is TGTGCCAGCAGTTCCACGGGGCTAGCGGGAAACTACGAGCAGTACTTC. Protein: CASSSTGLAGNYEQYF.

The chain recombines TRBV12-5 with TRBJ2-1; 7 nucleotides agree with TRBD1. V gave up 6 bases and J gave up 6 bases; unmatched junction bases: 14. The germline V gene has CDR1 LGHNT and CDR2 FRNRAP. There are 16 residues in the CDR3. CDR3 protein: CASGLHTGVEFNEQFF. The CDR3 region has the DNA TGTGCTAGTGGACTTCACACAGGGGTAGAGTTCAATGAGCAGTTCTTC. The full variable domain, completed using reference TRBV12-5 and TRBJ2-1, is DARVTQTPRHKVTEMGQEVTMRCQPILGHNTVFWYRQTMMQGLELLAYFRNRAPLDDSGMPKDRFSAEMPDATLATLKIQPSEPRDSAVYFCASGLHTGVEFNEQFFGPGTRLTVL.

In its sample, this clonotype was seen a few times. V gene TRBV5-1 combines with J gene TRBJ2-1; D unresolved. Trimming removed 3 bases from V and 8 bases from J, with 6 bases in between. The V gene's germline CDR1 is SGHRS and CDR2 YFSETQ. CDR3 length: 11 amino acids. The CDR3 loop reads CASSSADEQFF. As DNA, the CDR3 is TGCGCCAGCAGCTCTGCGGATGAGCAGTTCTTC. The whole variable domain, filled in from reference TRBV5-1 and TRBJ2-1, reads KAGVTQTPRYLIKTRGQQVTLSCSPISGHRSVSWYQQTPGQGLQFLFEYFSETQRNKGNFPGRFSGRQFSNSRSEMNVSTLELGDSALYLCASSSADEQFFGPGTRLTVL.